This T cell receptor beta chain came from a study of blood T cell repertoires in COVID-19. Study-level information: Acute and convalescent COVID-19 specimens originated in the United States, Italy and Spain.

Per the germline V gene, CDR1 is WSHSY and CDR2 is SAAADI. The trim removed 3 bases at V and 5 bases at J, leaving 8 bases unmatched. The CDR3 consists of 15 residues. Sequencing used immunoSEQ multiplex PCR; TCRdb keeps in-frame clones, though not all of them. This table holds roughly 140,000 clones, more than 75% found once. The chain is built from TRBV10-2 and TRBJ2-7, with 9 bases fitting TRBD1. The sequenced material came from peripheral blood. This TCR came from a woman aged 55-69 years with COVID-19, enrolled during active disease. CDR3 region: CASSESDRGFDEQYF. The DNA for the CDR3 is TGCGCCAGCAGTGAATCGGACAGGGGTTTCGACGAGCAGTACTTC.